This T cell receptor (beta chain) was captured in a study of blood T cell repertoires in COVID-19. About the study: T cells, B-cell-depleted T cells, or PBMCs provided the cDNA or gDNA that served as material.

Original processing methods: Estimated nucleated cell counts came from reference gene primer amplification. Using immunoSEQ multiplex PCR, the repertoire was profiled, and TCRdb retains in-frame clones only, with some absent. V, J and clone size are taken as reported in that table, and D and trimming were inferred from the DNA itself. The sample holds about 170,000 clones, approximately 87% seen once. The CDR3 sequence is 13 residues long. Trimming shortened V by 6 bases and J by 7 bases, and 18 bases separated the two germline ends. Germline-derived CDR1 and CDR2 are SQVTM and ANQGSEA. The study assigned cohorts using participant-reported clinical history.

The gene calls are TRBV29-1 and TRBJ1-2; D is undetermined. This sequence was found in a woman in her fifties or sixties who had recovered from COVID-19. Sequenced input: PBMCs or T cells enriched from blood (not recorded which). CDR3 protein: CSVPREQSTGYTF. CDR3 in DNA: TGCAGCGTACCGAGGGAACAGTCTACTGGCTACACCTTC.